Presented here are 2 T cell receptor beta chains from one specimen sequenced in a study of cytomegalovirus exposure and HLA in healthy donors. The primer mix had 60 Vbeta and 13 Jbeta primers. The table came from immunoSEQ multiplex PCR; TCRdb's copy has only in-frame clones and leaves some out. The sample shows some 130,000 clones, roughly 80% of them seen only once. Sequenced: PBMCs. The receptor set was obtained from a female donor in good health and CMV-seronegative.

V and J are TRBV2 and TRBJ2-2; 7 nucleotides line up with TRBD1. Germline V CDR1 and CDR2: SNHLY, FYNNEI. This CDR3 spans 14 amino acids. The V segment lost 7 bases and the J segment 5 bases; nucleotides outside the gene matches: 7. In DNA form, the CDR3 reads TGTGCCAGCAACCTGGACAGGCAAACCGGGGAGCTGTTTTTT. It codes for CASNLDRQTGELFF.

The rearrangement joins TRBV4-3 to TRBJ2-1; the match to TRBD2 covers 9 bases. Per germline, CDR1 LGHNA and CDR2 YSLEER. With 4 bases clipped from V and 2 bases from J, the junction kept 9 bases outside the gene matches. The CDR3 consists of 17 residues. This CDR3 reads CASSPHLAGTTYNEQFF. In nucleotides, the CDR3 is TGCGCCAGCAGCCCGCATCTAGCGGGAACAACCTACAATGAGCAGTTCTTC.